This entry lists 23 T cell receptor beta chains sequenced from one sample in a study of siplizumab effects on memory and regulatory T cells. Repertoires were generated with immunoSEQ multiplex PCR, while TCRdb's copy carries only in-frame clones and drops some. The sample lists some 100,000 clones, just over 90% occurring once. Sequenced input: non-Treg CD4+ T cells sorted from blood. The origin of the receptors is a human donor in good health.

The chain couples TRBV7-6 to TRBJ2-1, with D perhaps matching TRBD2 (6 bases). The CDR3 runs 15 residues. The germline CDR1 and CDR2 sequences are SGHVS and FNYEAQ. Trimming pared 5 bases from V and 2 bases from J, leaving 13 bases between. The CDR3 DNA sequence: TGTGCCAGCAGCCGCCAGACTAGTCCCTACAATGAGCAGTTCTTC. This gives the protein CASSRQTSPYNEQFF.

The V and J genes are TRBV7-2 and TRBJ2-3; the match to TRBD2 covers 9 bases. The germline V gene has CDR1 SGHTA and CDR2 FQGNSA. J gave up 2 bases and V 1 base, and 7 bases lay outside the gene matches. This CDR3 is built from 17 residues. DNA for the CDR3: TGTGCCAGCAGCTTAGTTCCTAGCGGGGCCTACACAGATACGCAGTATTTT. It codes for CASSLVPSGAYTDTQYF.

In nucleotides, the CDR3 is TGTGCCAGCAGTTCCATGGTGGGGGGAGGGCAGCCCCAGCATTTT. Amino acid sequence: CASSSMVGGGQPQHF. The chain links TRBV27 to TRBJ1-5; tentative D call: TRBD1 (5 bases). The V gene lost 4 bases and the J gene lost 7 bases, with 17 bases spanning the gap. Germline CDR1 MNHEY, CDR2 SMNVEV (reference sequence). The CDR3 sequence is 15 residues long.

CDR3: CASSIWDRENYGYTF. DNA of the CDR3: TGTGCCAGTAGTATTTGGGACAGGGAGAACTATGGCTACACCTTC. This sequence joins TRBV19 and TRBJ1-2, with 9 nucleotides matching TRBD1. CDR3 length: 15 residues. V was clipped by 3 bases and J by 2 bases; unmatched bases: 4. Germline V gene lookup returns CDR1 LNHDA and CDR2 SQIVND (reference sequence).

For the CDR3, the DNA is TGTGCCTGGAGTGTAGGGACATACTATGGCTACACCTTC. Translated, it gives CAWSVGTYYGYTF. The genes are TRBV30 and TRBJ1-2, with D possibly TRBD1 on 6 matching bases. V was clipped by 0 bases and J by 3 bases, with 8 bases between them. The CDR3 spans 13 residues. CDR1 is GTSNPN and CDR2 is SVGIG in the germline V gene (reference sequence).

V and J are TRBV5-5 and TRBJ2-3; D remains unclear. This CDR3 has 16 amino acids. V gave up 2 bases and J gave up 1 base, with 14 bases separating them. The germline gives CDR1 SGHKS, CDR2 YYEKEE (reference sequence). The CDR3: CASSFSIDPRTDTQYF. CDR3 DNA: TGTGCCAGCAGCTTTTCAATAGACCCTCGCACAGATACGCAGTATTTT.

The chain uses TRBV9 and TRBJ2-3; D is tentatively TRBD1 or TRBD2 (6 bases each). V was pared by 4 bases and J by 6 bases, with 30 bases between. Germline V lookup: CDR1 SGDLS, CDR2 YYNGEE. This CDR3 is built from 19 residues. This CDR3 is CASSTILHTHRVEGDTQYF. DNA for the CDR3: TGTGCCAGCAGCACCATTCTCCACACACACAGGGTGGAGGGGGATACGCAGTATTTT.

V and J are TRBV15 and TRBJ2-3, with TRBD2 matching 9 bases. The V gene's germline CDR1 is LNHNV and CDR2 YYDKDF (reference sequence). The CDR3 is made up of 14 amino acids. The V and J ends lost 9 bases and 7 bases, in that order; junction bases with no gene match: 11. The CDR3 coding sequence is TGTGCCACGGCGCTGGCGGGGGGGGTCAATACGCAGTATTTT. Protein product: CATALAGGVNTQYF. Combining the CDR3 with reference TRBV15 and TRBJ2-3 gives the whole variable domain DAMVIQNPRYQVTQFGKPVTLSCSQTLNHNVMYWYQQKSSQAPKLLFHYYDKDFNNEADTPDNFQSRRPNTSFCFLDIRSPGLGDTAMYLCATALAGGVNTQYFGPGTRLTVL.

The genes are TRBV5-1 and TRBJ2-3; the D is unclear. CDR3 size: 16 residues. Trimming cost V 1 base and J 0 bases, with 12 bases left between them. Per the germline V gene, CDR1 is SGHRS and CDR2 is YFSETQ. The CDR3 protein is CASSLFPTPSTDTQYF. Written as DNA, the CDR3 is TGCGCCAGCAGCTTGTTCCCCACCCCTAGCACAGATACGCAGTATTTT.

This clone has just one count. The genes are TRBV6-5 and TRBJ1-2; D is unclear. The germline CDR1 and CDR2 sequences are MNHEY and SVGAGI. V was clipped by 0 bases and J by 7 bases, with 15 bases between them. The CDR3 is 15 residues long. The CDR3 DNA follows: TGTGCCAGCAGTTACTCAAATGAAGGCTTGGGTGGCTACACCTTC. This gives the protein CASSYSNEGLGGYTF.

The CDR3 is CASSQGGRGETQYF. DNA of the CDR3: TGCGCCAGCAGCCAGGGGGGGAGGGGAGAGACCCAGTACTTC. The chain uses TRBV4-3 and TRBJ2-5, with TRBD2 matching 7 bases. The CDR3 has 14 amino acids. CDR1 and CDR2 from the germline V gene are LGHNA and YSLEER. V trimming: 3 bases; J trimming: 4 bases; junction bases outside the gene matches: 5.

The genes are TRBV27 and TRBJ2-7, with D perhaps matching TRBD1 (6 bases). This CDR3 region has 14 residues. The germline CDR1 and CDR2 sequences are MNHEY and SMNVEV (reference sequence). Trimming removed 7 bases from V and 4 bases from J, with 17 bases in between. The CDR3 coding sequence is TGTGCCAGCATGGGACACCGAAAAGGTTACGAGCAGTACTTC. This codes for CASMGHRKGYEQYF.

This chain joins TRBV5-1 and TRBJ2-1, with 8 bases lining up with TRBD1. After removal of 0 bases from V and 7 bases from J, the junction contained 6 bases not matched to a gene. Germline CDR1 reads SGHRS; CDR2 reads YFSETQ. The CDR3 has 15 amino acids. CDR3 protein: CASSLAGQGLNEQFF. CDR3 DNA sequence: TGCGCCAGCAGCTTGGCCGGACAGGGTCTTAATGAGCAGTTCTTC.

V usage is TRBV14 and J usage is TRBJ1-1; 9 bases agree with TRBD1. Germline lookup yields CDR1 SGHDN and CDR2 FVKESK. The CDR3 is 15 residues long. The V segment lost 3 bases and the J segment 10 bases; nucleotides outside the gene matches: 12. CDR3 in amino acids: CASSQLSGGTGIAFF. CDR3 nucleotide sequence: TGTGCCAGCAGCCAGCTCTCGGGGGGGACAGGGATAGCTTTCTTT.

This chain uses TRBV6-5 with TRBJ2-2; TRBD1 is a possible D gene (6 bases). V gave up 2 bases and J gave up 5 bases, with 9 bases separating them. The germline CDR1 and CDR2 sequences are MNHEY and SVGAGI. The CDR3 is made up of 14 amino acids. The CDR3 DNA reads as TGTGCCAGCAGTTACACAGGGTCAACCGGGGAGCTGTTTTTT. Translated, it gives CASSYTGSTGELFF.

V usage is TRBV15 and J usage is TRBJ2-5; a weak D match, TRBD2 (5 bases). The CDR3 extends over 15 amino acids. The V gene's germline CDR1 is LNHNV and CDR2 YYDKDF (reference sequence). Trimming left V 6 bases short and J 5 bases short, with 19 bases between. The CDR3 region has the DNA TGTGCCACCAGGCCAGAAGAGGGCCCGTGGGAGACCCAGTACTTC. Translating it yields CATRPEEGPWETQYF.

V usage is TRBV2 and J usage is TRBJ2-2, with 8 bases matching TRBD2. Trimming removed 6 bases from V and 2 bases from J; junction bases left unmatched: 2. Per the germline V gene, CDR1 is SNHLY and CDR2 is FYNNEI. The CDR3 loop spans 14 amino acids. The CDR3 DNA is TGTGCCAGCAGGGCGGGGGGAAACACCGGGGAGCTGTTTTTT. Protein sequence: CASRAGGNTGELFF.

The rearrangement uses TRBV6-5 and TRBJ1-4; no firm D call. In germline, CDR1 is MNHEY, CDR2 SVGAGI. The CDR3 is made up of 14 amino acids. Trimming pared 5 bases from V and 6 bases from J, leaving 13 bases between. CDR3 residues: CASSHGPRDEKLFF. In DNA, the CDR3 is TGTGCCAGCAGTCACGGACCCCGGGATGAAAAACTGTTTTTT.

The V and J genes are TRBV11-2 and TRBJ2-7, with 7 bases matching TRBD1. J lost 4 bases, V lost 3 bases, and 6 bases had no gene match. CDR3 size: 14 residues. Germline V CDR1 and CDR2: SGHAT, FQNNGV. The CDR3 DNA reads as TGTGCCAGCAGCTTCGACAGGGTTTCTTACGAGCAGTACTTC. Amino acids: CASSFDRVSYEQYF.

The chain is built from TRBV7-9 and TRBJ1-1, with a weak D call TRBD1 (5 bases). CDR1 SEHNR and CDR2 FQNEAQ come from the germline V gene (reference sequence). This CDR3 spans 14 amino acids. The V end lost 3 bases, the J end lost 0 bases, and 8 bases lay between the germline ends. The CDR3 bases are TGTGCCAGCAGCTTCACAGGCCTGAACACTGAAGCTTTCTTT. Translation gives CASSFTGLNTEAFF.

The chain couples TRBV27 to TRBJ2-1; TRBD1 might be the D (6 bases). This CDR3 region has 17 residues. Germline values: CDR1 MNHEY, CDR2 SMNVEV (reference sequence). V lost 8 bases and J 5 bases, leaving 25 bases between the germline ends. The CDR3 nucleotides are TGTGCCAGCGGGGTTCCGGGGACAAGACATAAGAACAATGAGCAGTTCTTC. Its protein product is CASGVPGTRHKNNEQFF.

V and J are TRBV7-2 and TRBJ2-7, with TRBD2 matching 9 bases. With 4 bases clipped from V and 7 bases from J, the junction kept 11 bases outside the gene matches. Germline CDR1 and CDR2: SGHTA and FQGNSA. The CDR3 runs to 15 residues. The CDR3 DNA reads TGTGCCAGCAGCTCGGTAGCGGGGGTGACGGGGGAGCAGTACTTC. It encodes CASSSVAGVTGEQYF.

The chain combines TRBV21-1 with TRBJ2-1; no check of the table's D call, TRBD1, against the DNA was made. TRBV21-1 represents a pseudogene. The CDR3 sequence is 16 residues long. The CDR3 DNA sequence: TGTGCCAGCAGCGAAGCACCGGGACAGGGGGGTAATGAGCAGTTCTTC. Translation: CASSEAPGQGGNEQFF.